This T cell receptor beta chain is from a study of molecular identifiers for immune sequencing clone quantification. Study as a whole: Naive CD8 cell RNA, from roughly 21,000 or 96,000 cells, was split five ways in replicates, with four sequenced.

Each CDR3 protein gets one entry after TCRdb re-called the PCR reads with MiXCR. Altogether under 800,000 distinct CDR3 sequences are present, around 25% being singletons, with the ten largest covering 0.6% to 0.9%. Notes on the study in general: It was shown that clones above 20 RNA copies held over 99% of effector molecules, but under 1% in naive cells.

As to this clonotype: What it binds is not known.

This CDR3 spans 16 amino acids. V gave up 0 bases and J gave up 0 bases, with 9 bases separating them. Germline CDR1 reads LGHNA; CDR2 reads YSLEER. Specimen: naive CD8+ T cells from blood, with Jurkat cell RNA spiked in. Subset of the sample: FACS-sorted CD8+CD4-CCR7+CD45RA+ naive T cells. The receptor was isolated from a human donor in good health. Some libraries in this study had Jurkat cell RNA spiked in. The rearrangement joins TRBV4-3 to TRBJ1-3; the D is unclear. The CDR3 bases are TGCGCCAGCAGCCAAGATCGGCAGACCTCTGGAAACACCATATATTTT. This gives the protein CASSQDRQTSGNTIYF.